Below, 17 T cell receptor beta chains from the same sample are listed, as sequenced in a study of blood T cell repertoires in COVID-19 (dated by TCRdb to the early 2020s). Library preparation was by the immunoSEQ multiplex PCR assay. TCRdb carries this immuneACCESS record with in-frame sequences only. Its versions omit some clonotypes, under half of them owing to an unresolved V gene in the studies checked, with the rest unexplained. The sample profile shows fewer than 350,000 clones; around 90% of them were found once. The top ten clonotypes cover about 5% of the sample. Source material: PBMCs or T cells enriched from blood (not recorded which). The receptors shown here come from a man aged 55 to 69 who had recovered from COVID-19.

The genes are TRBV12-5 and TRBJ2-1; D is unresolved. The CDR3 extends over 12 amino acids. With 6 bases removed from V and 5 bases from J, the gap between germline ends came to 8 bases. Germline V CDR1 and CDR2: LGHNT, FRNRAP. The CDR3: CASGRVHNEQFF. The CDR3 DNA reads as TGTGCTAGTGGACGAGTCCACAATGAGCAGTTCTTC.

In the case of this clone: The sample contains more than one DNA sequence encoding this CDR3. V gene TRBV28 combines with J gene TRBJ1-5; D remains unclear. The CDR3 consists of 11 residues. Trimming stripped 6 bases from V and 3 bases from J, with 3 bases between. Germline assignment: CDR1 MDHEN and CDR2 SYDVKM. CDR3 coding DNA: TGTGCCAGCAGCGTCAATCAGCCCCAGCATTTT. Translation gives CASSVNQPQHF. The variable domain in full, completed from reference TRBV28 and TRBJ1-5, reads DVKVTQSSRYLVKRTGEKVFLECVQDMDHENMFWYRQDPGLGLRLIYFSYDVKMKEKGDIPEGYSVSREKKERFSLILESASTNQTSMYLCASSVNQPQHFGDGTRLSIL.

The V and J genes are TRBV28 and TRBJ2-4; tentatively, D is TRBD1 (7 bases). This CDR3 contains 16 residues. The ends were cut back, 5 bases at V and 0 bases at J, with 14 bases in the middle. Germline CDR1 reads MDHEN; CDR2 reads SYDVKM. In DNA, the CDR3 is TGTGCCAGCAGTCCGACAGGGCGGGGAGCCAAAAACATTCAGTACTTC. Its translation is CASSPTGRGAKNIQYF.

This sequence joins TRBV5-1 and TRBJ1-1, with a tentative D call TRBD1 (6 bases). Germline-derived CDR1 and CDR2 are SGHRS and YFSETQ. The CDR3 loop spans 13 amino acids. Trimming cost V 3 bases and J 12 bases, with 18 bases left between them. Written as DNA, the CDR3 is TGCGCCAGCAGCTGGGGGACACAGGGTTTAACTTTCTTT. Its translation: CASSWGTQGLTFF.

CDR3 sequence (DNA): TGTGCCAGCACCACGCTAGGACAGGGCGATGGCTACACCTTC. This encodes CASTTLGQGDGYTF. The gene calls are TRBV28 and TRBJ1-2, with 8 bases fitting TRBD1. V lost 7 bases, J lost 6 bases, and 10 bases stayed unmatched. Germline V gene data show CDR1 as MDHEN and CDR2 as SYDVKM. There are 14 residues in the CDR3.

The chain combines TRBV6-5 with TRBJ2-5; 7 positions match TRBD1. J gave up 5 bases and V 2 bases, and 8 bases lay outside the gene matches. Germline V gene lookup returns CDR1 MNHEY and CDR2 SVGAGI. The CDR3 is 15 residues long. The CDR3 DNA reads as TGTGCCAGCAGTTACAATAGGGGGCGCGGGGAGACCCAGTACTTC. This encodes CASSYNRGRGETQYF.

V is TRBV11-2 and J is TRBJ1-5; weak D call: TRBD1 (5 bases). CDR1 and CDR2 from the germline V gene are SGHAT and FQNNGV. The CDR3 has 15 amino acids. Trimming cost V 5 bases and J 4 bases, with 15 bases left between them. The CDR3: CASSPGQGANQPQHF. CDR3 bases: TGTGCCAGCAGCCCGGGTCAAGGGGCTAATCAGCCCCAGCATTTT.

This clone was counted a single time. The chain recombines TRBV25-1 with TRBJ1-4; D might be TRBD1 (6 bases). Trimming cost V 0 bases and J 4 bases, with 9 bases left between them. CDR3 size: 15 residues. Germline CDR1 MGHDK, CDR2 SYGVNS. This CDR3 reads CASSEYQGLNEKLFF. The CDR3 nucleotides are TGTGCCAGCAGTGAATACCAGGGGCTTAATGAAAAACTGTTTTTT.

A note on this clone: Other DNA sequences in this specimen translate into the identical CDR3. The V and J genes are TRBV2 and TRBJ1-5; unclear D gene. This CDR3 is built from 15 residues. Per the germline V gene, CDR1 is SNHLY and CDR2 is FYNNEI. The ends were cut back, 5 bases at V and 0 bases at J, with 11 bases in the middle. CDR3 DNA sequence: TGTGCCAGCAGTTCAACAGAATATAGCAATCAGCCCCAGCATTTT. Its translation: CASSSTEYSNQPQHF.

V gene TRBV10-3 combines with J gene TRBJ2-2; D possibly corresponds to TRBD2 (5 bases). V was clipped by 0 bases and J by 0 bases, with 5 bases between them. Germline values: CDR1 ENHRY, CDR2 SYGVKD. The CDR3 contains 15 residues. CDR3 sequence reads: CAISESGTNTGELFF. The CDR3 coding sequence is TGTGCCATCAGTGAGTCCGGGACGAACACCGGGGAGCTGTTTTTT.

This chain joins TRBV29-1 and TRBJ2-2, with 8 bases aligning to TRBD2. The CDR3 extends over 15 amino acids. Germline V gives CDR1 SQVTM, CDR2 ANQGSEA. J lost 0 bases, V lost 7 bases, and 7 bases had no gene match. CDR3 loop: CSGARGGPNTGELFF. The CDR3 DNA reads as TGCAGCGGGGCTCGGGGGGGACCGAACACCGGGGAGCTGTTTTTT.

CDR3 in DNA: TGTGCCAGCAGTGACTGGCAGGGTCTACGTTCACCCCTCCACTTT. Protein product: CASSDWQGLRSPLHF. The chain combines TRBV6-4 with TRBJ1-6, with D perhaps TRBD1 (5 bases). The CDR3 extends over 15 amino acids. The V end lost 1 base, the J end lost 9 bases, and 13 bases lay between the germline ends. The germline V gene encodes CDR1 MRHNA and CDR2 SNTAGT.

The V gene is TRBV18, the J gene TRBJ2-3, with TRBD2 identical over 9 bases. Unmatched junction bases numbered 12, after V lost 5 bases and J lost 3 bases. Germline assignment: CDR1 KGHSH and CDR2 LQKENI. CDR3 length equals 17 residues. In DNA form, the CDR3 reads TGTGCCAGCTCATACCAGGGGCGCGGACTAGCGACAGATACGCAGTATTTT. Protein: CASSYQGRGLATDTQYF.

The genes are TRBV7-2 and TRBJ2-3; TRBD2 agrees at 10 bases. Germline values: CDR1 SGHTA, CDR2 FQGNSA. The ends lost 6 bases at V and 4 bases at J; junction bases unmatched: 10. The CDR3 is 16 amino acids. CDR3 sequence reads: CASRPPGLARADTQYF. The CDR3 region has the DNA TGTGCCAGCAGACCCCCGGGACTAGCGAGGGCAGATACGCAGTATTTT.

This sequence joins TRBV29-1 and TRBJ1-1, with D uncertain. Trimming cost V 7 bases and J 4 bases, with 10 bases left between them. The length of the CDR3 is 11 residues. Germline V gene data show CDR1 as SQVTM and CDR2 as ANQGSEA. In DNA form, the CDR3 reads TGCAGCGCACCCCGGGGCACTGAAGCTTTCTTT. It translates to CSAPRGTEAFF.

The chain links TRBV5-6 to TRBJ2-7, with a tentative D call TRBD1 (6 bases). The V and J ends lost 3 bases and 0 bases respectively, with 10 bases between them. CDR3 length: 14 amino acids. Germline CDR1 and CDR2: SGHDT and YYEEEE. This chain's CDR3 is CASSYRDNSYEQYF. Here the CDR3 DNA reads TGTGCCAGCAGCTACCGGGACAACTCCTACGAGCAGTACTTC.

The chain combines TRBV28 with TRBJ2-7; 9 bases are a match to TRBD2. V lost 1 base to trimming and J lost 7 bases; unmatched junction nucleotides: 8. The CDR3 is made up of 15 amino acids. The germline V gene encodes CDR1 MDHEN and CDR2 SYDVKM. The CDR3 here is CASSLFAGGPREQYF. The CDR3 DNA follows: TGTGCCAGCAGTTTATTTGCGGGAGGGCCGAGGGAGCAGTACTTC.